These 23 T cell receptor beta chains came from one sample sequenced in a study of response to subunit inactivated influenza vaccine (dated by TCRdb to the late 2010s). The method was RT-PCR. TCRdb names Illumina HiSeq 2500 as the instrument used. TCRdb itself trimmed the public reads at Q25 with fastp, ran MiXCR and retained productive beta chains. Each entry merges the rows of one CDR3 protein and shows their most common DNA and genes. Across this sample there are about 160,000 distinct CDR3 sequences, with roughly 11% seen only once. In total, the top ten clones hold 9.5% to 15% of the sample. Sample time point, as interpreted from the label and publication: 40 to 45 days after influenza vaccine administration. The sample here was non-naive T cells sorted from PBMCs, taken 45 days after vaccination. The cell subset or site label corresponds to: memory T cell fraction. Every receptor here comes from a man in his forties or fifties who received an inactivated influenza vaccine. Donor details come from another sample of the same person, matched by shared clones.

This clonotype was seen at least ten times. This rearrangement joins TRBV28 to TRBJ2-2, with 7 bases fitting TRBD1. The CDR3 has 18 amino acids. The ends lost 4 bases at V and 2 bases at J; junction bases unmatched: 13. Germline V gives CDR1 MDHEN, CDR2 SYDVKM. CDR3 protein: CASSSLLRYRGNTGELFF. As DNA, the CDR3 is TGTGCCAGCAGTTCCCTTCTCCGCTACAGGGGAAACACCGGGGAGCTGTTTTTT.

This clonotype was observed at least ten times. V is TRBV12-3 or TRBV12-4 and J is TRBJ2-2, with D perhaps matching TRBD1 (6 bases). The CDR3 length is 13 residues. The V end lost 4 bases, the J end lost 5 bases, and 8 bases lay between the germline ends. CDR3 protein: CASSSRGTGELFF. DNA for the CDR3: TGTGCCAGCAGTTCCAGGGGAACCGGGGAGCTGTTTTTT.

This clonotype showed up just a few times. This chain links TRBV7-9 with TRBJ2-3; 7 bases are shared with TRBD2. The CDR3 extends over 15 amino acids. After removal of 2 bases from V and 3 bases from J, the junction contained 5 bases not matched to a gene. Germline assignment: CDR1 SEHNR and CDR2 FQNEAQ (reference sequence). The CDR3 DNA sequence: TGTGCCAGCAGCTTATCCCGAGCGGGGACAGATACGCAGTATTTT. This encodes CASSLSRAGTDTQYF.

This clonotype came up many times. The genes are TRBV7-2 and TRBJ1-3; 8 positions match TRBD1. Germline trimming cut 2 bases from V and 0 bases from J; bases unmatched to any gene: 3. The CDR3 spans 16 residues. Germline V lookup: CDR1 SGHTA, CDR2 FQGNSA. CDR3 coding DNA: TGTGCCAGCAGCTTAAGCGGGACAGGCTCTGGAAACACCATATATTTT. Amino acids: CASSLSGTGSGNTIYF.

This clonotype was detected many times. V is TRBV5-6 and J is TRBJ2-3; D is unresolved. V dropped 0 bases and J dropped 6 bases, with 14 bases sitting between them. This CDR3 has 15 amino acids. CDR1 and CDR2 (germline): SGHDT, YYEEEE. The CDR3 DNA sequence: TGTGCCAGCAGCTTGGAACGGCAGCCGTCGGATACGCAGTATTTT. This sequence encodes CASSLERQPSDTQYF. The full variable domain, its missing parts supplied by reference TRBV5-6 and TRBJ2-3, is DAGVTQSPTHLIKTRGQQVTLRCSPKSGHDTVSWYQQALGQGPQFIFQYYEEEERQRGNFPDRFSGHQFPNYSSELNVNALLLGDSALYLCASSLERQPSDTQYFGPGTRLTVL.

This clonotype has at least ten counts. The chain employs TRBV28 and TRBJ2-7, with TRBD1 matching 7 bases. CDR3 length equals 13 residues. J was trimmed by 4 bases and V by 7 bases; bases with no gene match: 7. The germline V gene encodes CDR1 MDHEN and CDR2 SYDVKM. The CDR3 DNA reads TGTGCCAGCACAGGGGGATATCTGTACGAGCAGTACTTC. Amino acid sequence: CASTGGYLYEQYF.

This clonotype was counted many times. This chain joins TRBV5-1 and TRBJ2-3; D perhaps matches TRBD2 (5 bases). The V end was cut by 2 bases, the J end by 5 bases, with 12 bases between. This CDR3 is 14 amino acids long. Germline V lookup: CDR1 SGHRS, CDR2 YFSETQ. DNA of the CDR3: TGCGCCAGCAGCTTTACTACTAGGAAAGATACGCAGTATTTT. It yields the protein CASSFTTRKDTQYF.

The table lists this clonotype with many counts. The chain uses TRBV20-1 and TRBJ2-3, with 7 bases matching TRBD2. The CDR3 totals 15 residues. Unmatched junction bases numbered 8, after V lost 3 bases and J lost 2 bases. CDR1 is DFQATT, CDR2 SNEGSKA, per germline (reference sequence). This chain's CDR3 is CSARYPGLLTDTQYF. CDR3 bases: TGCAGTGCTAGGTACCCGGGACTACTCACAGATACGCAGTATTTT.

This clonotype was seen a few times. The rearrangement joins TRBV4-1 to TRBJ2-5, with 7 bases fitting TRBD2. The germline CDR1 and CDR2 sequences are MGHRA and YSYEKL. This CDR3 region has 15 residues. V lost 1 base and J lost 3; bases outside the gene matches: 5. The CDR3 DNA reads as TGCGCCAGCAGCCAAGCCGGGACTAACGAAGAGACCCAGTACTTC. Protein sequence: CASSQAGTNEETQYF.

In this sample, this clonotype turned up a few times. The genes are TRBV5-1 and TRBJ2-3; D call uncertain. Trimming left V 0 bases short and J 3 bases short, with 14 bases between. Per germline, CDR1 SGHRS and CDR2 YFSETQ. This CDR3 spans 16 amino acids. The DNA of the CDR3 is TGCGCCAGCAGCTTGGCCGAAGTATCCAAGACAGATACGCAGTATTTT. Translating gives CASSLAEVSKTDTQYF.

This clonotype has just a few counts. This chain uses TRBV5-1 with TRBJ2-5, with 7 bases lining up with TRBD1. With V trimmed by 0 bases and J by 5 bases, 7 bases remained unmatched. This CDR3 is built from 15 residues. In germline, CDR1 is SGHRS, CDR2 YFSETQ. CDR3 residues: CASSLGQGVVETQYF. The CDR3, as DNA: TGCGCCAGCAGCTTGGGACAGGGAGTCGTGGAGACCCAGTACTTC. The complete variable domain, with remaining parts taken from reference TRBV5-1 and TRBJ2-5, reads KAGVTQTPRYLIKTRGQQVTLSCSPISGHRSVSWYQQTPGQGLQFLFEYFSETQRNKGNFPGRFSGRQFSNSRSEMNVSTLELGDSALYLCASSLGQGVVETQYFGPGTRLLVL.

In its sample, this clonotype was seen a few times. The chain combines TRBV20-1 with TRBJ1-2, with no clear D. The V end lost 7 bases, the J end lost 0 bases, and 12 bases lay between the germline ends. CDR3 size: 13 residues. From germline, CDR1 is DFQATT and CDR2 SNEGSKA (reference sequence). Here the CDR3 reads CSVAQKPNYGYTF. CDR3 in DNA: TGCAGTGTCGCACAGAAGCCTAACTATGGCTACACCTTC.

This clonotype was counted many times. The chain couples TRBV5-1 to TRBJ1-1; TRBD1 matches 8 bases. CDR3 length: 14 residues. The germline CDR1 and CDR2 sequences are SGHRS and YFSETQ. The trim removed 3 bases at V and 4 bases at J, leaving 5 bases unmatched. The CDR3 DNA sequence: TGCGCCAGCAGCTGGGGAACAGGGGGCACTGAAGCTTTCTTT. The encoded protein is CASSWGTGGTEAFF.

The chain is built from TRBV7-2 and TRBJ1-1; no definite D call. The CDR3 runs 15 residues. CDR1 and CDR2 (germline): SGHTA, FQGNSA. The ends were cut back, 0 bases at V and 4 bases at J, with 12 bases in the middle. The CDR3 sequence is CASSLAAGLSTEAFF. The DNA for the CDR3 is TGTGCCAGCAGCTTAGCCGCCGGACTCTCCACTGAAGCTTTCTTT.

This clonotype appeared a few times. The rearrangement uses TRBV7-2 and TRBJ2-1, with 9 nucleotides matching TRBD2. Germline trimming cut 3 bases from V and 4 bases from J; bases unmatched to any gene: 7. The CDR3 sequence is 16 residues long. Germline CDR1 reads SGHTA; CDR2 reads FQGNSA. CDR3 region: CASSLTSGGLYNEQFF. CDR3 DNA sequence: TGTGCCAGCAGCTTGACTAGCGGAGGTTTGTACAATGAGCAGTTCTTC.

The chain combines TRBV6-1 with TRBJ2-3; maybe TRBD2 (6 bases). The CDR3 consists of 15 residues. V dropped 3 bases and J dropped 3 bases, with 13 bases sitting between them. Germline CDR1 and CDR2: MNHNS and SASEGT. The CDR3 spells CASSDGGTSTDTQYF. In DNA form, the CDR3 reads TGTGCCAGCAGTGATGGCGGGACTTCGACAGATACGCAGTATTTT.

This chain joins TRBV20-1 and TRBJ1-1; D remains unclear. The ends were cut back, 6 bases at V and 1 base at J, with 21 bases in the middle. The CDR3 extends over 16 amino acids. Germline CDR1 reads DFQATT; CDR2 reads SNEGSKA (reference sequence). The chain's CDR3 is CSAGPTGYLSNTEAFF. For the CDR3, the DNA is TGCAGTGCCGGCCCTACGGGGTACCTATCGAACACTGAAGCTTTCTTT.

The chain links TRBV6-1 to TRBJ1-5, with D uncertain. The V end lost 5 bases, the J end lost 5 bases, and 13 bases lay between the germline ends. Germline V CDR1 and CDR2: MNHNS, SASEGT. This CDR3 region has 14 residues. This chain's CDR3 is CASSPEWGDQPQHF. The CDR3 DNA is TGTGCCAGCAGTCCTGAATGGGGTGATCAGCCCCAGCATTTT.

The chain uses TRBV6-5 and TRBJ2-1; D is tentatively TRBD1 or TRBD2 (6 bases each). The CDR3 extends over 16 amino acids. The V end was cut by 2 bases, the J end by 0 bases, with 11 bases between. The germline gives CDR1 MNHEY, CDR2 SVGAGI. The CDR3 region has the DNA TGTGCCAGCAGTTACGGTGGGGGGCTCTCCTACAATGAGCAGTTCTTC. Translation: CASSYGGGLSYNEQFF.

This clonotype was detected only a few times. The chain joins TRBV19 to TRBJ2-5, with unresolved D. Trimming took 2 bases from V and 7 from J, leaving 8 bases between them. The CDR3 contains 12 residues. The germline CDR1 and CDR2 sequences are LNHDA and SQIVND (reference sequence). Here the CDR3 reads CASSISDRTQYF. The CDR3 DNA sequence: TGTGCCAGTAGTATATCGGACCGGACCCAGTACTTC.

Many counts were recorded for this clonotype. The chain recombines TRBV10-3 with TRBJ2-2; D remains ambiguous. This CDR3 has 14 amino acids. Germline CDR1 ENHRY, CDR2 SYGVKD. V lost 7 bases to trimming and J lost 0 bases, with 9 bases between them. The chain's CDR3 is CAITKQSNTGELFF. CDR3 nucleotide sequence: TGTGCCATCACAAAACAATCGAACACCGGGGAGCTGTTTTTT.

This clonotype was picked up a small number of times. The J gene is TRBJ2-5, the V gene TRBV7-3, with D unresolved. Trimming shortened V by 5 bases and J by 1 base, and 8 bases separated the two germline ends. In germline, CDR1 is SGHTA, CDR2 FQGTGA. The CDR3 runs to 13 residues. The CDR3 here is CASSRTAQETQYF. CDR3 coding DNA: TGTGCCAGCAGCCGGACGGCCCAAGAGACCCAGTACTTC.

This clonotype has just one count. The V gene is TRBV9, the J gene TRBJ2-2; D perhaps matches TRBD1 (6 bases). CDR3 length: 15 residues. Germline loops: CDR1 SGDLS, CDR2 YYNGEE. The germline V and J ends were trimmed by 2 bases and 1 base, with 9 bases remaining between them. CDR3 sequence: CASSVRDKNTGELFF. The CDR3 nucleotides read TGTGCCAGCAGCGTCCGGGACAAGAACACCGGGGAGCTGTTTTTT.